This T cell receptor beta chain was profiled in a study of blood T cell repertoires in COVID-19. Across the study: Some COVID-19 samples were acute and others convalescent; all came from the United States, Italy and Spain. Sources were T cells, B-cell-depleted T cells, or PBMCs; the material itself was cDNA or gDNA.

Per the study methods: Amplification of reference gene primers was used by the study to estimate nucleated cell counts. Clones were read by immunoSEQ multiplex PCR, and TCRdb kept only the in-frame ones, dropping some. From that table come the V and J calls and clone size; the DNA was used to work out D and trimming. The table has 200,000 to 250,000 clones, approximately 86% seen once. V was clipped by 2 bases and J by 5 bases, with 10 bases between them. The CDR3 runs to 15 residues. Germline CDR1 MNHEY, CDR2 SVGAGI. This chain uses TRBV6-5 with TRBJ1-6; D uncertain. The sequenced sample was PBMCs or T cells enriched from blood (not recorded which). This sequence was found in a woman aged 40 to 50 with acute COVID-19. This CDR3 reads CASSYNRGNNSPLHF. Here the CDR3 DNA reads TGTGCCAGCAGTTACAACCGGGGTAATAATTCACCCCTCCACTTT.